This T cell receptor beta chain was found in a study of cytomegalovirus exposure and HLA in healthy donors. Germline assignment: CDR1 LNHDA and CDR2 SQIVND (reference sequence). V lost 3 bases and J lost 4; bases outside the gene matches: 2. This CDR3 is built from 13 residues. Profiling relied on immunoSEQ multiplex PCR, and the TCRdb table lists in-frame clones only, not all of them. Among around 250,000 clones listed, 90% were seen once. The V gene is TRBV19, the J gene TRBJ2-5, with TRBD1 identical over 7 bases. This TCR was recovered from a young woman in good health and CMV-seronegative. Sequenced input: PBMCs. CDR3 in amino acids: CASSINRGETQYF. For the CDR3, the DNA is TGTGCCAGTAGTATTAACAGGGGAGAGACCCAGTACTTC.